Listed here is a single T cell receptor beta chain. Its antigen is still unknown. The sample is drawn from a study of cytomegalovirus exposure and HLA in healthy donors. The overall study: Roughly 85 million unique TCRs from HLA-typed donors made up an early data release.

Findings of the study overall: The study assumed roughly uniform donor sequencing depth for presence/absence analyses.

CDR3 size: 13 residues. Germline V gives CDR1 MNHNY, CDR2 SVGAGI (reference sequence). Trimming took off 6 bases at V and 2 bases at J, with 7 bases between the two ends. The PCR had 60 Vbeta and 13 Jbeta primers. In the original processing: The count from a later analysis was about 80 million unique TCR beta chains, about 10 million of them shared. The method was immunoSEQ multiplex PCR; TCRdb's version includes in-frame clones alone and lacks a portion of them. V, J and clone size are taken as reported in that table, and D and trimming were inferred from the DNA itself. The table records about 130,000 clones, around 8.5% of them present only once.

The chain employs TRBV6-6 and TRBJ2-2; D not certain. The material sequenced was PBMCs. This clonotype was obtained from a man in his forties or fifties in good health and CMV-seronegative. This CDR3 is CASRDTNTGELFF. The CDR3 DNA reads TGTGCCAGCAGAGACACTAACACCGGGGAGCTGTTTTTT.